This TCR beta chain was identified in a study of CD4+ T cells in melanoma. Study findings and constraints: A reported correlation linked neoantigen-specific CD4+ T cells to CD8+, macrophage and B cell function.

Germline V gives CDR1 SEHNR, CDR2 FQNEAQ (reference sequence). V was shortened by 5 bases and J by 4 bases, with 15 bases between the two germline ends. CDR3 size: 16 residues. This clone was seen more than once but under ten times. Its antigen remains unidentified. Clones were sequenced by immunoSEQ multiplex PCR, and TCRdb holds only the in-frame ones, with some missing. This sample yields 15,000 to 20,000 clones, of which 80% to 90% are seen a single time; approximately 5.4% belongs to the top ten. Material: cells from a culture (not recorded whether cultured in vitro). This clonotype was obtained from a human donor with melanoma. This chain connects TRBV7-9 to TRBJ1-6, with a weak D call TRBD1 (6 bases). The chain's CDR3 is CASSIFRGTYNSPLHF. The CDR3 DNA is TGTGCCAGCAGCATATTCAGGGGTACATATAATTCACCCCTCCACTTT.